This entry lists 5 T cell receptor beta chains sequenced from one sample in a study of siplizumab effects on memory and regulatory T cells. Assay used: immunoSEQ multiplex PCR; TCRdb lists only in-frame clones, some missing. The data hold about 110,000 clones, with 90% to 95% observed a single time. The material sequenced was CD4+ T cells sorted from blood. Receptor source: a human donor in good health.

The rearrangement uses TRBV28 and TRBJ1-3, with D possibly being TRBD1 (5 bases). The CDR3 has 14 amino acids. The V and J ends lost 4 bases and 4 bases respectively, with 11 bases between them. The germline V gene encodes CDR1 MDHEN and CDR2 SYDVKM. The CDR3 loop reads CASSSWGGGNTIYF. The CDR3 nucleotides read TGTGCCAGCAGTTCCTGGGGGGGAGGAAACACCATATATTTT.

This chain links TRBV6-5 with TRBJ1-1, with no clear D. Looked up from germline, CDR1 is MNHEY and CDR2 is SVGAGI. The germline V and J ends were trimmed by 6 bases and 3 bases, with 14 bases remaining between them. The CDR3 length is 14 residues. The CDR3 region is CASSSRWEDTEAFF. The DNA for the CDR3 is TGTGCCAGCAGCTCCCGGTGGGAGGACACTGAAGCTTTCTTT.

This clone was seen a handful of times. The V and J genes are TRBV14 and TRBJ1-6; possibly TRBD1 for D (5 bases). Per the germline V gene, CDR1 is SGHDN and CDR2 is FVKESK. The CDR3 runs to 14 residues. The V end was cut by 4 bases, the J end by 6 bases, with 10 bases between. The CDR3 loop is CASSLVDTNSPLHF. The CDR3 DNA follows: TGTGCCAGCAGCCTCGTGGACACTAATTCACCCCTCCACTTT.

As to this clone: Germline and junction disagree at one end, which may indicate a read error. The rearrangement joins TRBV7-9 to TRBJ2-1, with D perhaps matching TRBD2 (6 bases). In germline, CDR1 is SEHNR, CDR2 FQNEAQ (reference sequence). The CDR3 consists of 11 residues. The CDR3 nucleotides are TGTGCCAGCAGCTTAAGCACTAGCCATCTCTTC. It codes for CASSLSTSHLF. The whole variable domain, remainder taken from reference TRBV7-9 and TRBJ2-1, is DTGVSQNPRHKITKRGQNVTFRCDPISEHNRLYWYRQTLGQGPEFLTYFQNEAQLEKSRLLSDRFSAERPKGSFSTLEIQRTEQGDSAMYLCASSLSTSHLFGPGTRLTVL.

The chain has TRBV6-5 and TRBJ1-2; D perhaps matches TRBD1 (5 bases). The CDR3 has 16 amino acids. Per the germline V gene, CDR1 is MNHEY and CDR2 is SVGAGI. V shed 2 bases and J shed 4 bases, with 17 bases lying between them. In DNA, the CDR3 is TGTGCCAGCAGTTACGCTACAGCAGGGCGAGGCTATGGCTACACCTTC. Encoded protein: CASSYATAGRGYGYTF.